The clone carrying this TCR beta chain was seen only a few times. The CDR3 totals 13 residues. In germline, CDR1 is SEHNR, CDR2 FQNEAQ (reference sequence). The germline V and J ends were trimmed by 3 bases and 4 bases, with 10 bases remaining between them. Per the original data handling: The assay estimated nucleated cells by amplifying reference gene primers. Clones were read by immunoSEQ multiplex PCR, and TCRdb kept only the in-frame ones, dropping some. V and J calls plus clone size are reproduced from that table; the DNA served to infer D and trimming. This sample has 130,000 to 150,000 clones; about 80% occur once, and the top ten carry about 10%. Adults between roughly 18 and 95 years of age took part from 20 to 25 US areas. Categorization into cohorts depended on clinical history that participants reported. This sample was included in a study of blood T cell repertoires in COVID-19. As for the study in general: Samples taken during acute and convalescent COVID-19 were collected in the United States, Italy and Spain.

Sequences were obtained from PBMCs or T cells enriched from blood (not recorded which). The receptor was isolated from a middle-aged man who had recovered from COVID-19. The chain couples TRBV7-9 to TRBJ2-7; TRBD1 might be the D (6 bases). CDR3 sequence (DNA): TGTGCCAGCAGCTTCCGGGACATATACGAGCAGTACTTC. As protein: CASSFRDIYEQYF. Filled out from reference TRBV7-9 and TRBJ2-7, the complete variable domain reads DTGVSQNPRHKITKRGQNVTFRCDPISEHNRLYWYRQTLGQGPEFLTYFQNEAQLEKSRLLSDRFSAERPKGSFSTLEIQRTEQGDSAMYLCASSFRDIYEQYFGPGTRLTVT.